This T cell receptor beta chain is drawn from a study of cytomegalovirus exposure and HLA in healthy donors. The CDR3 runs 18 residues. Germline-derived CDR1 and CDR2 are MRHNA and SNTAGT. J gave up 2 bases and V 1 base, and 14 bases lay outside the gene matches. The PCR was carried out with 60 Vbeta primers and 13 Jbeta primers. The method was immunoSEQ multiplex PCR; TCRdb's version includes in-frame clones alone and lacks a portion of them. This table has fewer than 200,000 clones, over 70% appearing once. Overall study results and limits: Associated with HLA alleles at 0.05 false discovery rate in a later analysis were some 16,000 TCR beta sequences. It was reported in a later analysis that an Asian-associated ancestry cluster showed fewer N-insertions than the roughly 620-donor mean.

As concerns this clone: Its specificity is unknown.

The receptor was isolated from a woman aged 25 to 45 in good health and CMV-seronegative. The sample consisted of PBMCs. The V call is TRBV6-4, the J call TRBJ2-7; 7 nucleotides line up with TRBD1. In DNA form, the CDR3 reads TGTGCCAGCAGTGACTTCGAGCTTCTTAGGGACAGCGCCTACGAGCAGTACTTC. It encodes CASSDFELLRDSAYEQYF.